One sample yielded the 23 T cell receptor beta chains listed below, sequenced in a study of Graves' ophthalmopathy and Graves' hyperthyroidism. The study amplified TCR beta CDR3 regions using RNA transcripts. Second-round multiplex PCR came after a first-round RT-PCR that employed HTBI primers. One entry per CDR3 protein, called by TCRdb with MiXCR from the multiplex PCR reads. The table shows about 420,000 distinct CDR3 sequences, with roughly 21% occurring only once. Sequencing was carried out using peripheral blood. The receptors were sampled from a woman aged 18-29 years with stable Graves' hyperthyroidism.

In its sample, this clonotype was seen many times. This sequence joins TRBV13 and TRBJ2-2; no firm D call. Germline assignment: CDR1 PRHDT and CDR2 FYEKMQ (reference sequence). V lost 0 bases, J lost 2 bases, and 7 bases lay in between. The CDR3 runs 15 residues. The chain's CDR3 is CASSLGAFNTGELFF. The CDR3 DNA is TGTGCCAGCAGCTTAGGGGCTTTTAACACCGGGGAGCTGTTTTTT.

The sample holds many counts of this clonotype. CDR3 nucleotide sequence: TGTGCCAGCAGTGAAGCCCTCCAGCGGGGGGGGGGAAACATTCAGTACTTC. It specifies CASSEALQRGGGNIQYF. This rearrangement joins TRBV6-1 to TRBJ2-4, with 10 bases fitting TRBD2. Losses at the gene ends were 0 bases for V and 6 bases for J; bases not matched to a gene: 8. In germline, CDR1 is MNHNS, CDR2 SASEGT. The CDR3 totals 17 residues.

This clonotype came up many times. The chain employs TRBV6-2 or TRBV6-3 and TRBJ1-1; 7 bases line up with TRBD1. The CDR3 runs to 14 residues. V gave up 10 bases and J gave up 4 bases; unmatched junction bases: 12. CDR1 MNHEY and CDR2 SVGEGT come from the germline V gene. The DNA for the CDR3 is TGTGCCACCAGGAGGGGACAGAGTAGCACTGAAGCTTTCTTT. Its translation is CATRRGQSSTEAFF.

This clonotype was seen ten or more times. At one end, the junction sequence differs from germline, possibly due to a read error. V usage is TRBV28 and J usage is TRBJ2-5, with TRBD2 identical over 13 bases. The CDR3 covers 19 residues. CDR1 MDHEN and CDR2 SYDVKM come from the germline V gene. The CDR3 bases are TGTGCCAGCAGTCCCCCCCTGGGCACTAGCGGGAGGGCCCGGGAGACCCAATACTTC. Its translation is CASSPPLGTSGRARETQYF.

The sample holds one count of this clonotype. The CDR3 DNA reads TGTGCCAGCAGTGACGGGACTCATGTCGGAAACACCATATATTTT. This codes for CASSDGTHVGNTIYF. This chain links TRBV6-2 or TRBV6-3 with TRBJ1-3, with D perhaps matching TRBD1 (5 bases). The germline V gene encodes CDR1 MNHEY and CDR2 SVGEGT. The ends were cut back, 5 bases at V and 4 bases at J, with 15 bases in the middle. The CDR3 extends over 15 amino acids.

This clonotype was detected many times. V is TRBV27 and J is TRBJ1-1; TRBD1 agrees at 9 bases. Germline-derived CDR1 and CDR2 are MNHEY and SMNVEV (reference sequence). V gave up 2 bases and J gave up 4 bases; unmatched junction bases: 5. This CDR3 spans 15 amino acids. The CDR3: CASSLRTGVPTEAFF. As DNA, the CDR3 is TGTGCCAGCAGTTTACGGACAGGGGTGCCCACTGAAGCTTTCTTT.

At least ten counts were recorded for this clonotype. The rearrangement joins TRBV28 to TRBJ2-4; unclear D gene. V shed 5 bases and J shed 0 bases, with 14 bases lying between them. CDR3 size: 16 residues. The germline V gene has CDR1 MDHEN and CDR2 SYDVKM. The CDR3 DNA reads TGTGCCAGCAGTCGGACCCCTCCAATAGCCAAAAACATTCAGTACTTC. It specifies CASSRTPPIAKNIQYF.

This clonotype was counted ten times or more. The chain links TRBV7-3 to TRBJ1-1, with a tentative D call TRBD1 (6 bases). The V end lost 5 bases, the J end lost 5 bases, and 12 bases lay between the germline ends. The CDR3 extends over 13 amino acids. CDR1 is SGHTA and CDR2 is FQGTGA in the germline V gene. CDR3 DNA sequence: TGTGCCAGCAGCCCACAGGGCGGTACTGAAGCTTTCTTT. Translation: CASSPQGGTEAFF.

This clonotype occurred once. The genes are TRBV2 and TRBJ1-1; the D gene is possibly TRBD1 (6 bases). The V end was cut by 4 bases, the J end by 7 bases, with 13 bases between. CDR3 length: 13 residues. Germline V CDR1 and CDR2: SNHLY, FYNNEI. CDR3 in amino acids: CASSGVGDIEAFF. As DNA, the CDR3 is TGTGCCAGCAGTGGCGTTGGGGACATTGAAGCTTTCTTT. Variable domain in full (rest from reference TRBV2 and TRBJ1-1): EPEVTQTPSHQVTQMGQEVILRCVPISNHLYFYWYRQILGQKVEFLVSFYNNEISEKSEIFDDQFSVERPDGSNFTLKIRSTKLEDSAMYFCASSGVGDIEAFFGQGTRLTVV.

This clonotype showed up many times. The rearrangement links TRBV6-2 or TRBV6-3 to TRBJ2-1; TRBD2 aligns across 7 bases. Losses at the gene ends were 8 bases for V and 0 bases for J; bases not matched to a gene: 13. The germline V gene has CDR1 MNHEY and CDR2 SVGEGT. This CDR3 has 17 residues. The CDR3: CASGIGAGRISYNEQFF. Written as DNA, the CDR3 is TGTGCCAGCGGTATCGGGGCCGGGAGGATCTCCTACAATGAGCAGTTCTTC.

The chain uses TRBV28 and TRBJ2-2; D call uncertain. CDR3 size: 13 residues. Trimming left V 6 bases short and J 4 bases short, with 9 bases between. Germline V gene lookup returns CDR1 MDHEN and CDR2 SYDVKM. The CDR3 DNA sequence: TGTGCCAGCAGAGGGTTTTCCACCGGGGAGCTGTTTTTT. It is translated as CASRGFSTGELFF.

This clonotype was counted ten times or more. The chain joins TRBV28 to TRBJ2-7; D is unresolved. V dropped 7 bases and J dropped 2 bases, with 12 bases sitting between them. Germline CDR1 is MDHEN and CDR2 is SYDVKM. The CDR3 totals 13 residues. CDR3 amino acids: CASTPTTTYEQYF. The CDR3 DNA is TGTGCCAGCACCCCAACTACAACCTACGAGCAGTACTTC.

This clonotype was recorded many times. The CDR3 nucleotides are TGTGCCAGCAAAAATTCGGGAAAGAGGACTGAAGCTTTCTTT. Protein: CASKNSGKRTEAFF. The rearrangement joins TRBV13 to TRBJ1-1, with D uncertain. Germline V gene data show CDR1 as PRHDT and CDR2 as FYEKMQ (reference sequence). This CDR3 region has 14 residues. The germline V and J ends were trimmed by 7 bases and 5 bases, with 17 bases remaining between them. The full variable domain, rest sourced from reference TRBV13 and TRBJ1-1, is AAGVIQSPRHLIKEKRETATLKCYPIPRHDTVYWYQQGPGQDPQFLISFYEKMQSDKGSIPDRFSAQQFSDYHSELNMSSLELGDSALYFCASKNSGKRTEAFFGQGTRLTVV.

The J gene is TRBJ2-2, the V gene TRBV9; 8 bases match TRBD1. V gave up 3 bases and J gave up 7 bases; unmatched junction bases: 11. The CDR3 length is 16 residues. Germline V gene data show CDR1 as SGDLS and CDR2 as YYNGEE. In nucleotides, the CDR3 is TGTGCCAGCAGCGGCCCAGGACAGGGCAGGCACGGGGAGCTGTTTTTT. Protein product: CASSGPGQGRHGELFF.

This clonotype was observed many times. V usage is TRBV2 and J usage is TRBJ1-5; no clear D gene. Germline V CDR1 and CDR2: SNHLY, FYNNEI. V lost 7 bases to trimming and J lost 0 bases, with 7 bases between them. This CDR3 contains 13 residues. The CDR3 sequence: CASNGNSNQPQHF. The CDR3 region has the DNA TGTGCCAGCAACGGTAATAGCAATCAGCCCCAGCATTTT.

The gene calls are TRBV12-3 or TRBV12-4 and TRBJ1-5, with D possibly matching TRBD1 (6 bases). V was clipped by 2 bases and J by 4 bases, with 12 bases between them. This CDR3 spans 15 amino acids. The DNA for the CDR3 is TGTGCCAGCAGTTTACGAGGGGGTCGAAATCAGCCCCAGCATTTT. Its translation: CASSLRGGRNQPQHF.

In this sample, this clonotype turned up many times. The J gene is TRBJ1-5, the V gene TRBV30, with D possibly TRBD1 on 6 matching bases. Trimming stripped 4 bases from V and 5 bases from J, with 15 bases between. There are 14 residues in the CDR3. Germline V gene data show CDR1 as GTSNPN and CDR2 as SVGIG (reference sequence). The CDR3 DNA is TGTGCCTGGAATAAAGGACAGCCCGATCAGCCCCAGCATTTT. Its protein is CAWNKGQPDQPQHF.

This clonotype was recorded at least ten times. The rearrangement links TRBV9 to TRBJ2-2; D ambiguous. Per the germline V gene, CDR1 is SGDLS and CDR2 is YYNGEE. Deletions cut 0 bases from V and 2 bases from J, with 5 bases between. This CDR3 is 14 amino acids long. CDR3 bases: TGTGCCAGCAGCGTAGGACGAAACACCGGGGAGCTGTTTTTT. Translation: CASSVGRNTGELFF.

The sample holds many counts of this clonotype. The J gene is TRBJ1-5, the V gene TRBV28; D possibly corresponds to TRBD1 (6 bases). CDR1 and CDR2 from the germline V gene are MDHEN and SYDVKM. With 6 bases removed from V and 11 bases from J, the gap between germline ends came to 14 bases. The CDR3 consists of 12 residues. The CDR3 nucleotides are TGTGCCAGCAGGACTACAGGGATGTCCCAGCATTTT. Amino acid sequence: CASRTTGMSQHF. Full variable domain (remainder filled in from reference TRBV28 and TRBJ1-5): DVKVTQSSRYLVKRTGEKVFLECVQDMDHENMFWYRQDPGLGLRLIYFSYDVKMKEKGDIPEGYSVSREKKERFSLILESASTNQTSMYLCASRTTGMSQHFGDGTRLSIL.

This clonotype has at least ten counts. The chain couples TRBV29-1 to TRBJ1-1; D gene ambiguous. The CDR3 length is 14 residues. The germline V gene has CDR1 SQVTM and CDR2 ANQGSEA. Between the trimmed V and J ends, which lost 0 bases and 8 bases, there was a span of 16 bases. CDR3 loop: CSVEDLGSWREAFF. Written as DNA, the CDR3 is TGCAGCGTTGAAGATCTGGGTTCATGGAGGGAAGCTTTCTTT. The complete variable domain, with remaining parts taken from reference TRBV29-1 and TRBJ1-1, reads SAVISQKPSRDICQRGTSLTIQCQVDSQVTMMFWYRQQPGQSLTLIATANQGSEATYESGFVIDKFPISRPNLTFSTLTVSNMSPEDSSIYLCSVEDLGSWREAFFGQGTRLTVV.

About this clonotype itself: One junction end does not reproduce the germline sequence, and a read error may be involved. The gene calls are TRBV7-8 and TRBJ1-2, with 10 bases that match TRBD1. This CDR3 has 16 residues. Per germline, CDR1 SGHVS and CDR2 FQNEAQ. CDR3 sequence (DNA): TGTGCCAGCAGCTTAGAGATAGCCGGGACAGGGGTTGGCTACAGGTTC. This encodes CASSLEIAGTGVGYRF.

The table lists this clonotype with many counts. The CDR3 is CASSAGYSNQPQHF. DNA for the CDR3: TGTGCCAGCAGCGCAGGGTATAGCAATCAGCCCCAGCATTTT. The chain joins TRBV9 to TRBJ1-5; maybe TRBD1 (5 bases). Trimming stripped 3 bases from V and 0 bases from J, with 7 bases between. CDR3 size: 14 residues. CDR1 and CDR2 (germline): SGDLS, YYNGEE. Full variable domain (rest looked up from reference TRBV9 and TRBJ1-5): DSGVTQTPKHLITATGQRVTLRCSPRSGDLSVYWYQQSLDQGLQFLIQYYNGEERAKGNILERFSAQQFPDLHSELNLSSLELGDSALYFCASSAGYSNQPQHFGDGTRLSIL.

This clonotype was observed at least ten times. This sequence joins TRBV20-1 and TRBJ2-7; 7 nucleotides align to TRBD1. Germline loops: CDR1 DFQATT, CDR2 SNEGSKA (reference sequence). The length of the CDR3 is 14 residues. Unmatched junction bases numbered 7, after V lost 5 bases and J lost 0 bases. DNA of the CDR3: TGCAGTGCTGTGACAGGGTTGGGCTCCTACGAGCAGTACTTC. Its protein is CSAVTGLGSYEQYF.